This TCR beta chain is from a study of memory CD4+ T cells and cytomegalovirus serostatus. Study observations and caveats: The CMV-associated TCR signature appears largely within the CD4+ memory repertoire. CMV serostatus prediction reached median AUC approximately 0.95, or 0.91 with US-trained model.

Worth noting for this clone: What it binds is not known.

Deletions cut 1 base from V and 11 bases from J, with 12 bases between. The CDR3 length is 12 residues. Germline CDR1 is SGHTA and CDR2 is FQGNSA. The sort gate was single viable CD3+CD4+CD8-CD45RO+ cells for memory CD4+ T cells. CD4+ T cells were isolated by positive magnetic selection. Per the authors' pipeline: Out-of-frame sequences were removed, leaving 2,000,000 or so distinct TCRbeta sequences. Assay: immunoSEQ multiplex PCR; the TCRdb copy retains only in-frame clones and omits some. The D gene and trimming were derived from the DNA, and the V and J assignments and clone size from that table. The sample includes roughly 39,000 clones, 75% to 80% of them seen just once.

This TCR was recovered from an adult in good health and CMV-seronegative. Material: memory CD4+ T cells from blood. J is TRBJ2-7 and V is TRBV7-2; D is perhaps TRBD1 (6 bases). The CDR3 sequence is CASSLEGRTEYF. CDR3 sequence (DNA): TGTGCCAGCAGCTTAGAGGGAAGGACAGAGTACTTC. Drawing the rest from reference TRBV7-2 and TRBJ2-7, the complete variable domain is GAGVSQSPSNKVTEKGKDVELRCDPISGHTALYWYRQSLGQGLEFLIYFQGNSAPDKSGLPSDRFSAERTGGSVSTLTIQRTQQEDSAVYLCASSLEGRTEYFGPGTRLTVT.